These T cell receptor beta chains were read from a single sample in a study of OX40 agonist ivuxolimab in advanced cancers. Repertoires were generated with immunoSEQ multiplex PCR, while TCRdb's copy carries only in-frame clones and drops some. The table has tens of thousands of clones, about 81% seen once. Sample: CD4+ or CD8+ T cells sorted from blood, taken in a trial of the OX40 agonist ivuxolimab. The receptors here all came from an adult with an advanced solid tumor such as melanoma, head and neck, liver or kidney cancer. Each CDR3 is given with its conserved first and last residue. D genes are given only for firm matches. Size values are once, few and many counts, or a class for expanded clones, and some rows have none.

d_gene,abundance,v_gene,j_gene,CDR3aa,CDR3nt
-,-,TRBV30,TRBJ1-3,CAWSVLSGNTIYF,TGTGCCTGGAGTGTCCTATCTGGAAACACCATATATTTT
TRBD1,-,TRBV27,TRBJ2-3,CASSPGQATTDTQYF,TGTGCCAGTTCTCCGGGACAGGCGACCACAGATACGCAGTATTTT
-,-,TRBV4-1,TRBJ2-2,CASSQEGYNTGELFF,TGCGCCAGCAGCCAAGAGGGGTATAACACCGGGGAGCTGTTTTTT
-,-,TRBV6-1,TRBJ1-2,CASSERIGNNYGYTF,TGTGCCAGCAGTGAACGGATAGGGAATAACTATGGCTACACCTTC
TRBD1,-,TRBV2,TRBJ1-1,CASSVQGSNTEAFF,TGTGCCAGCAGTGTACAGGGGTCGAACACTGAAGCTTTCTTT
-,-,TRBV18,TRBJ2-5,CASSPPTTRETQYF,TGTGCCAGCTCACCACCTACTACCAGGGAGACCCAGTACTTC
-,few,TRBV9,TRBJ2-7,CASSVAAGSFYEQYF,TGTGCCAGCAGCGTAGCCGCGGGGAGTTTCTACGAGCAGTACTTC
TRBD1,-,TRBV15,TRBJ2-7,CATSRGTTGYEQYF,TGTGCCACCAGCAGAGGGACGACAGGGTACGAGCAGTACTTC
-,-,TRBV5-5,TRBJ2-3,CASSLGDGTDTQYF,TGTGCCAGCAGCTTGGGGGACGGCACAGATACGCAGTATTTT
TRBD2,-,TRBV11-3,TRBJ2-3,CASGTSDTDTQYF,TGTGCCTCCGGGACTAGCGACACAGATACGCAGTATTTT
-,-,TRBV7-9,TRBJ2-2,CASSWGGQGELFF,TGTGCCAGCAGTTGGGGGGGCCAAGGGGAGCTGTTTTTT
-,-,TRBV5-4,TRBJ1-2,CASSPSGDGHTF,TGTGCCAGCAGCCCCAGTGGAGATGGCCACACCTTC
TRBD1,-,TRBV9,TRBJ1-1,CASSQGDRANTEAFF,TGTGCCAGCAGCCAAGGGGACAGGGCCAACACTGAAGCTTTCTTT
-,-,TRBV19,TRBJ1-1,CASTIRGGTEAFF,TGTGCCAGTACCATACGGGGAGGGACTGAAGCTTTCTTT
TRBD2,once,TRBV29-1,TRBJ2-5,CSVQAGGETQYF,TGCAGCGTCCAAGCGGGGGGAGAGACCCAGTACTTC
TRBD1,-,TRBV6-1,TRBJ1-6,CASRAEQGRNSPLHF,TGTGCCAGCAGGGCTGAACAGGGGAGGAATTCACCCCTCCACTTT
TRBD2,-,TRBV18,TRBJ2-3,CASSPAGRSSGGARTDTQYF,TGTGCCAGCTCACCGGCGGGCCGCAGTAGCGGGGGGGCCCGAACAGATACGCAGTATTTT
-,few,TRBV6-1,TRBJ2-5,CASSEFSVVSSPPQETQYF,TGTGCCAGCAGTGAATTCAGTGTGGTTTCTAGCCCCCCCCAAGAGACCCAGTACTTC
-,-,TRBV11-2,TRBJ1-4,CASSYGTANEKLFF,TGTGCCAGCAGTTACGGGACGGCGAATGAAAAACTGTTTTTT
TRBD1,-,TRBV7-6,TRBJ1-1,CASSNPYRGRTEAFF,TGTGCCAGCAGCAACCCTTACAGGGGTCGCACTGAAGCTTTCTTT
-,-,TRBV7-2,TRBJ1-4,CASSFGMGSEKLFF,TGTGCCAGCAGCTTCGGTATGGGTAGTGAAAAACTGTTTTTT
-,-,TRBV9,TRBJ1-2,CASSALTGNYGYTF,TGTGCCAGCAGCGCACTGACAGGAAACTATGGCTACACCTTC
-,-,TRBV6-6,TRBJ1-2,CASSYSTVNRQGYTF,TGTGCCAGCAGTTACTCGACGGTAAATAGACAAGGCTACACCTTC
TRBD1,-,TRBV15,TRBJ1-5,CATSRGDRTNSNQPQHF,TGTGCCACCAGCAGGGGGGACAGGACCAATAGCAATCAGCCCCAGCATTTT
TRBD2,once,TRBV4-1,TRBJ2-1,CASSQGLAKYNEQFF,TGCGCCAGCAGCCAAGGACTAGCGAAATACAATGAGCAGTTCTTC
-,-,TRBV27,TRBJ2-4,CASSLQPQNIQYF,TGTGCCAGCAGTTTACAACCCCAGAACATTCAGTACTTC
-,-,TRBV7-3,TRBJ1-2,CASSPFSGYGYTF,TGTGCCAGCAGCCCATTTAGCGGGTATGGCTACACCTTC
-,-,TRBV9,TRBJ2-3,CASSVTRTTDTQYF,TGTGCCAGCAGCGTGACTAGAACCACAGATACGCAGTATTTT
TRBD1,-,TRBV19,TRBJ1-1,CASSIKQGGTEAFF,TGTGCCAGTAGTATAAAGCAGGGGGGCACTGAAGCTTTCTTT